This T cell receptor beta chain is drawn from a study of cytomegalovirus exposure and HLA in healthy donors. Remarks on this clone: What it recognizes is unknown.

Participants comprised healthy donors of bone marrow. The PCR contained 60 Vbeta and 13 Jbeta primers. Here immunoSEQ multiplex PCR was the method, and the copy in TCRdb shows in-frame clones only, minus some. Here the sample spans 150,000 to 200,000 clones, about 74% being singletons. General study points: Later analysis identified a missense DCLRE1C variant that was linked to TCR beta V- and J-gene trimming. An apparent linkage of common viral pathogens to several of the most significant clusters emerged in a later analysis. 87-base-pair reads could not separate some V segments, including TRBV6-2 and TRBV6-3.

Germline lookup yields CDR1 GTSNPN and CDR2 SVGIG (reference sequence). This CDR3 has 11 amino acids. Trimming stripped 3 bases from V and 1 base from J, with 3 bases between. The sample taken for sequencing was PBMCs. This TCR was recovered from a male donor in good health and CMV-seronegative. This chain links TRBV30 with TRBJ2-5; D call uncertain. The CDR3 is CAWSRQETQYF. CDR3 sequence (DNA): TGTGCCTGGAGCCGCCAAGAGACCCAGTACTTC.